These 18 T cell receptor beta chains came from one sample sequenced in a study of cytomegalovirus exposure and HLA in healthy donors. TCRdb's table, derived via immunoSEQ multiplex PCR, lists solely in-frame clones and lacks some. Of about 130,000 clones detected, nearly 90% appear once; the ten largest clones hold around 3.3%. Sequenced material: PBMCs. Receptor source: a man younger than 45 in good health and CMV-seronegative.

The rearrangement uses TRBV6-1 and TRBJ1-5; TRBD1 matches 11 bases. Trimming removed 1 base from V and 3 bases from J; junction bases left unmatched: 14. CDR1 and CDR2 from the germline V gene are MNHNS and SASEGT. The CDR3 extends over 20 amino acids. DNA of the CDR3: TGTGCCAGCAGTGAAGACTTTAGTAGGGGACAGGGGGGTCTCAATCAGCCCCAGCATTTT. It codes for CASSEDFSRGQGGLNQPQHF.

This chain joins TRBV7-9 and TRBJ2-5; TRBD1 might be the D (6 bases). CDR1 SEHNR and CDR2 FQNEAQ come from the germline V gene (reference sequence). V was pared by 1 base and J by 4 bases, with 10 bases between. This CDR3 has 14 residues. The CDR3 loop is CASSLGVGGETQYF. The CDR3, as DNA: TGTGCCAGCAGCTTAGGAGTAGGGGGAGAGACCCAGTACTTC.

In its sample, this clone was seen once. This likely traces to a read error, being one base from a far larger clone. This sample also contains other DNA sequences that code for the same CDR3. This chain links TRBV6-5 with TRBJ1-1; D possibly corresponds to TRBD1 (5 bases). The CDR3 runs to 13 residues. V was trimmed by 6 bases and J by 0 bases, leaving 8 bases between them. Germline V gene sequence: CDR1 MNHEY, CDR2 SVGAGI. CDR3 sequence (DNA): TGTGCCAGCAGCCCACAGGTGAACACTGAAGCTTTCTTT. Residues: CASSPQVNTEAFF.

This clone occurred once. V and J are TRBV19 and TRBJ1-1, with a possible D match to TRBD1 (5 bases). The CDR3 runs to 13 residues. Trimming shortened V by 11 bases and J by 1 base, and 14 bases separated the two germline ends. The germline V gene has CDR1 LNHDA and CDR2 SQIVND (reference sequence). The CDR3 region has the DNA TGTGCCGCCGTAGGGGTTACGAACACTGAAGCTTTCTTT. It encodes CAAVGVTNTEAFF.

Of note for this clone: The junction departs from the called germline gene at one end, perhaps through a read error. The chain is built from TRBV6-6 and TRBJ1-2; no clear D. The CDR3 has 11 residues. Germline lookup yields CDR1 MNHNY and CDR2 SVGAGI (reference sequence). In DNA, the CDR3 is TGTGCCAGCAGAGACGTCCCAGGCATATCCTTC. This sequence encodes CASRDVPGISF.

The chain uses TRBV6-5 and TRBJ2-7; no firm D call. CDR3 length equals 14 residues. Deletions cut 5 bases from V and 0 bases from J, with 11 bases between. Germline V gives CDR1 MNHEY, CDR2 SVGAGI. CDR3 coding DNA: TGTGCCAGCAGTCCCCGGGTAATCTCCTACGAGCAGTACTTC. Protein sequence: CASSPRVISYEQYF.

V is TRBV2 and J is TRBJ1-6; 7 bases align to TRBD1. Trimming removed 2 bases from V and 9 bases from J; junction bases left unmatched: 4. The CDR3 is made up of 14 amino acids. The germline CDR1 and CDR2 sequences are SNHLY and FYNNEI. CDR3 amino acids: CASSEQGQVSPLHF. CDR3 sequence (DNA): TGTGCCAGCAGTGAACAAGGACAGGTTTCACCCCTCCACTTT.

This clone has only a few counts. The rearrangement uses TRBV7-8 and TRBJ1-4; possibly TRBD1 for D (5 bases). The length of the CDR3 is 15 residues. CDR1 is SGHVS, CDR2 FQNEAQ, per germline. V lost 5 bases and J 6 bases, leaving 16 bases between the germline ends. DNA of the CDR3: TGTGCCAGCAGCCCAAGGGGCGGAGGGGATGAAAAACTGTTTTTT. Amino acids: CASSPRGGGDEKLFF.

The CDR3 spells CASSSPSWGRDYQETQYF. CDR3 nucleotide sequence: TGTGCCAGCAGCTCACCATCATGGGGCAGGGATTACCAAGAGACCCAGTACTTC. The chain links TRBV7-9 to TRBJ2-5; TRBD1 is a possible D gene (5 bases). V was pared by 4 bases and J by 0 bases, with 21 bases between. Per the germline V gene, CDR1 is SEHNR and CDR2 is FQNEAQ (reference sequence). CDR3 length: 18 residues.

The DNA for the CDR3 is TGTGCCAGCAGCCAACAAGGGGGCAGCACAGATACGCAGTATTTT. It encodes CASSQQGGSTDTQYF. The rearrangement links TRBV14 to TRBJ2-3, with 7 bases identical to TRBD1. This CDR3 contains 15 residues. V shed 2 bases and J 0 bases; nucleotides not matched to a gene: 2. Germline CDR1 and CDR2: SGHDN and FVKESK.

DNA for the CDR3: TGCGCCAGCAGCTTGGGGGCAGTGAACACTGAAGCTTTCTTT. Protein: CASSLGAVNTEAFF. The chain employs TRBV5-1 and TRBJ1-1; no definite D call. V lost 0 bases and J 0 bases, leaving 6 bases between the germline ends. Germline CDR1 reads SGHRS; CDR2 reads YFSETQ. The CDR3 has 14 residues.

V is TRBV4-2 and J is TRBJ2-3, with 9 bases fitting TRBD2. J was trimmed by 6 bases and V by 4 bases; bases with no gene match: 8. This CDR3 has 15 residues. Germline V gene sequence: CDR1 LGHNA, CDR2 YNFKEQ. The CDR3 is CASSLVRGGVDTQYF. The CDR3 DNA follows: TGTGCCAGCAGCCTCGTGCGGGGGGGCGTGGATACGCAGTATTTT.

The chain joins TRBV6-5 to TRBJ1-1, with TRBD1 matching 7 bases. The trim removed 7 bases at V and 5 bases at J, leaving 10 bases unmatched. The V gene's germline CDR1 is MNHEY and CDR2 SVGAGI. The CDR3 is 14 amino acids. In DNA form, the CDR3 reads TGTGCCAGCACCAAATCAGGGGGTGGGACTGAAGCTTTCTTT. Amino acid sequence: CASTKSGGGTEAFF.

The J gene is TRBJ1-4, the V gene TRBV6-4; no clear D. V gave up 4 bases and J gave up 2 bases, with 8 bases separating them. Germline CDR1 MRHNA, CDR2 SNTAGT. The CDR3 extends over 14 amino acids. The CDR3 here is CASSVRITNEKLFF. The CDR3 nucleotides are TGTGCCAGCAGTGTTAGAATTACTAATGAAAAACTGTTTTTT.

The chain carries TRBV18 and TRBJ2-7; possibly TRBD2 for D (6 bases). CDR1 and CDR2 from the germline V gene are KGHSH and LQKENI. This CDR3 has 14 residues. The V end was cut by 5 bases, the J end by 7 bases, with 18 bases between. The CDR3 sequence is CASSTGLSPGEQYF. The CDR3 DNA reads TGTGCCAGCTCAACGGGACTTTCACCAGGGGAGCAGTACTTC.

The chain has TRBV19 and TRBJ1-3, with D possibly matching TRBD1 (5 bases). CDR1 and CDR2 (germline): LNHDA, SQIVND (reference sequence). With 7 bases removed from V and 1 base from J, the gap between germline ends came to 8 bases. This CDR3 has 13 residues. The CDR3 region is CASTGFSGNTIYF. As DNA, the CDR3 is TGTGCCAGTACAGGGTTTTCTGGAAACACCATATATTTT.

The gene calls are TRBV7-9 and TRBJ2-7; D is unclear. The CDR3 sequence is 11 residues long. Trimming stripped 4 bases from V and 7 bases from J, with 8 bases between. The germline V gene encodes CDR1 SEHNR and CDR2 FQNEAQ (reference sequence). The CDR3 reads CASSSRSEQYF. In nucleotides, the CDR3 is TGTGCCAGCAGCTCGCGGAGTGAGCAGTACTTC.

The V gene is TRBV9, the J gene TRBJ1-1, with a tentative D call TRBD1 (5 bases). The germline CDR1 and CDR2 sequences are SGDLS and YYNGEE. The length of the CDR3 is 19 residues. V lost 0 bases and J 1 base, leaving 22 bases between the germline ends. The CDR3 spells CASSVGVKGLTSRNTEAFF. The CDR3 DNA reads TGTGCCAGCAGCGTAGGGGTTAAGGGGCTTACCTCGAGGAACACTGAAGCTTTCTTT. The full variable domain, rest sourced from reference TRBV9 and TRBJ1-1, is DSGVTQTPKHLITATGQRVTLRCSPRSGDLSVYWYQQSLDQGLQFLIQYYNGEERAKGNILERFSAQQFPDLHSELNLSSLELGDSALYFCASSVGVKGLTSRNTEAFFGQGTRLTVV.